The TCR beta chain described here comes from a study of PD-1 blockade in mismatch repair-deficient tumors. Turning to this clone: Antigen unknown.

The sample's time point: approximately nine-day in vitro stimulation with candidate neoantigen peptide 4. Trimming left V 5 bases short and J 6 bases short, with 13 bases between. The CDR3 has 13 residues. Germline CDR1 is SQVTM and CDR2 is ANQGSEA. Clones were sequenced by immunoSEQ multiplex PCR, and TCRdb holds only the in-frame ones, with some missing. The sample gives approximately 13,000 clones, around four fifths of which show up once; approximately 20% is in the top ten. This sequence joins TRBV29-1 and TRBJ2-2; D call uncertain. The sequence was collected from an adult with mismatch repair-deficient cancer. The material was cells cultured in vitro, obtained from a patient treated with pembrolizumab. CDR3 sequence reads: CSVPKGVAGELFF. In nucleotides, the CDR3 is TGCAGCGTTCCCAAGGGTGTAGCCGGGGAGCTGTTTTTT.